This entry features one T cell receptor beta chain sequence. This specimen comes from a study of technical replicates of blood from a few donors. This CDR3 has 14 amino acids. CDR1 SGHTA and CDR2 FQGNSA come from the germline V gene. The trim removed 5 bases at V and 5 bases at J, leaving 6 bases unmatched. Clones were sequenced by immunoSEQ multiplex PCR, and TCRdb holds only the in-frame ones, with some missing. The sample lists around 60,000 clones, 75% to 90% seen once, with 5% to 6% in the top ten. The TCR comes from a human donor in good health. Some clones in this sample may be carry-over from other donors' samples. The gene calls are TRBV7-2 and TRBJ2-1; 7 nucleotides align to TRBD1. Sequencing was performed on PBMCs. The CDR3 spells CASSRQGDNNEQFF. CDR3 nucleotide sequence: TGTGCCAGCAGCAGACAGGGAGACAACAATGAGCAGTTCTTC. The complete variable domain, with remaining parts taken from reference TRBV7-2 and TRBJ2-1, reads GAGVSQSPSNKVTEKGKDVELRCDPISGHTALYWYRQSLGQGLEFLIYFQGNSAPDKSGLPSDRFSAERTGGSVSTLTIQRTQQEDSAVYLCASSRQGDNNEQFFGPGTRLTVL.